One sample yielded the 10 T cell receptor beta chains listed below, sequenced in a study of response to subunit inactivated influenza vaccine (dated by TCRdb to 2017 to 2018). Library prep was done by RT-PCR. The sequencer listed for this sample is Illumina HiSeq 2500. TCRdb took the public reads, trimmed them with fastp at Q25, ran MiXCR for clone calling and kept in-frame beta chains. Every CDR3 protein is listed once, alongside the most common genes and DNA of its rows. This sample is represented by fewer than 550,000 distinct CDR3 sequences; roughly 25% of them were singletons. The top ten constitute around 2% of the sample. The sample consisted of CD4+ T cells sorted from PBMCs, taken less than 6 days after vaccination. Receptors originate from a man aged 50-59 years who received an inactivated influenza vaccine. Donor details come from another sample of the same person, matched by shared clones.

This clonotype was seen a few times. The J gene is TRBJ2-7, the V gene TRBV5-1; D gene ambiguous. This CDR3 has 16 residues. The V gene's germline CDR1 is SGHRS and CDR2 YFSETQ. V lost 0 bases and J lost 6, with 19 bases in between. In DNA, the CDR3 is TGCGCCAGCAGCTTGGATCCCACAGACTGGATGAGCGAGCAGTACTTC. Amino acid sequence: CASSLDPTDWMSEQYF.

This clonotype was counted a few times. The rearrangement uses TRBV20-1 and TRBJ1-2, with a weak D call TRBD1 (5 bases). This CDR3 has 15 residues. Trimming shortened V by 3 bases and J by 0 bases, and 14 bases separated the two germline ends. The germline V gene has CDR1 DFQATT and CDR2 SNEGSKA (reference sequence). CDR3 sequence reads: CSASPAGGANYGYTF. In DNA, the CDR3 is TGCAGTGCTAGTCCGGCCGGGGGAGCTAACTATGGCTACACCTTC.

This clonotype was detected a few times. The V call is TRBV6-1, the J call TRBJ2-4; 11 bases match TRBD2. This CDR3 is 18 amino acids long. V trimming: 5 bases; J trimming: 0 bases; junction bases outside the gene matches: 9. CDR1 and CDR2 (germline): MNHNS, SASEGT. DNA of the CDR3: TGTGCCAGCAGTAAGCTAGCGGGGGGCCAGATAGCCAAAAACATTCAGTACTTC. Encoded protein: CASSKLAGGQIAKNIQYF.

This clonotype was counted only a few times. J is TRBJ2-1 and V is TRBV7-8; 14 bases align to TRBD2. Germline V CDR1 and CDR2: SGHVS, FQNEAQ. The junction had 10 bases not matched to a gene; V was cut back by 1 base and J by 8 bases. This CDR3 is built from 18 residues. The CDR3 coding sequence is TGTGCCAGCAGCTTAGTTGGTGGGGGGACTAGCGGGAGCTATGAGCAGTTCTTC. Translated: CASSLVGGGTSGSYEQFF.

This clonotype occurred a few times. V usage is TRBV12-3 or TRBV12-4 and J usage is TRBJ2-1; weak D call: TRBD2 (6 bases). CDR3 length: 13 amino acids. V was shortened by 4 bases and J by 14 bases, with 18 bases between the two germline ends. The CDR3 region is CASSSLASVGEFF. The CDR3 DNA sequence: TGTGCCAGCAGTTCACTAGCCTCCGTGGGGGAGTTCTTC.

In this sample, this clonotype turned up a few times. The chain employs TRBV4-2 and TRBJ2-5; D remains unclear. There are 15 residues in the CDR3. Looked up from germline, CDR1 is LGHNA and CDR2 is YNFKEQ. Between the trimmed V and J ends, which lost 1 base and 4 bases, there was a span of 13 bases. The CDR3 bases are TGTGCCAGCAGCCAAGGAGGCGTGGGCACAGAGACCCAGTACTTC. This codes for CASSQGGVGTETQYF.

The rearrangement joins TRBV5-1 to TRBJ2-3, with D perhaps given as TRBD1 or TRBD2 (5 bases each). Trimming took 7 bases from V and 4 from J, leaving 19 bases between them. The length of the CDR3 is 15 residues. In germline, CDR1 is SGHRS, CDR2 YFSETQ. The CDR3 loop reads CASSVVTGTADTQYF. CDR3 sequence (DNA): TGCGCCAGCTCAGTGGTTACCGGGACGGCAGATACGCAGTATTTT.

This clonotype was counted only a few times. CDR3 nucleotides: TGTGCCACCAGTGATGATGAGTGGGATGAGCAGTTCTTC. Residues: CATSDDEWDEQFF. The chain couples TRBV24-1 to TRBJ2-1; D remains ambiguous. Germline CDR1 KGHDR, CDR2 SFDVKD. V gave up 3 bases and J gave up 8 bases, with 10 bases separating them. This CDR3 contains 13 residues.

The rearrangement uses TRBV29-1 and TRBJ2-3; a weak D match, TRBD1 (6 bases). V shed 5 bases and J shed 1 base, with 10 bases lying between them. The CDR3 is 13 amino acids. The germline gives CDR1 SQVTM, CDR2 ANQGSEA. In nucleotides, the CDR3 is TGCAGCGTTCAACAGGGAGGCACAGATACGCAGTATTTT. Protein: CSVQQGGTDTQYF.

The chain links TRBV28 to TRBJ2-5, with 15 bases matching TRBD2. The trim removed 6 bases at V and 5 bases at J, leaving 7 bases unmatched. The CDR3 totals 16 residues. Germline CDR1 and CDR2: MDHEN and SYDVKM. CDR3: CASRRGLAGGEETQYF. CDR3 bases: TGTGCCAGCAGACGGGGACTAGCGGGGGGCGAGGAGACCCAGTACTTC.